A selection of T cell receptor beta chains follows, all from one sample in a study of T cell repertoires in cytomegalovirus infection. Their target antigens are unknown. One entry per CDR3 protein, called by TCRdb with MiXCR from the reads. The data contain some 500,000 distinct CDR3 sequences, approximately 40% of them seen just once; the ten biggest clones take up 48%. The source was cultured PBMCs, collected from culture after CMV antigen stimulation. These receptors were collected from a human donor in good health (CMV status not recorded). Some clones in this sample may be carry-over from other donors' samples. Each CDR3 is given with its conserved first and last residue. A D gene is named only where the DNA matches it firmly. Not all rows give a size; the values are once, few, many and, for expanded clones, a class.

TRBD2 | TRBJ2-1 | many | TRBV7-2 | TGTGCCAGCAGCTCCGGGACTAGCGGCCCCACCGCCTACAATGAGCAGTTCTTC | CASSSGTSGPTAYNEQFF
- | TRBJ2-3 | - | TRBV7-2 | TGTGCCAGCAGCCCAACTAGGCACACGAATACGCAGTATTTT | CASSPTRHTNTQYF
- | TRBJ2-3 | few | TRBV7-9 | TGTGCCAGCAGCTCCGGGACCACCTCTAGCACAGATACGCAGTATTTT | CASSSGTTSSTDTQYF
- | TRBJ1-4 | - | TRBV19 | TGTGCCAGTAGTATCCTCGGCGAAAAACTGTTTTTT | CASSILGEKLFF
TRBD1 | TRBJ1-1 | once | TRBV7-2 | TGTGCCAGCAGTCCGGACAGGGGGCACACTGAAGCTTTCTTT | CASSPDRGHTEAFF
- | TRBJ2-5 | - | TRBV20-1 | TGCAGTGCTAGAGATGGGGCAAGCCGGAAGGGAGAGACCCAGTACTTC | CSARDGASRKGETQYF
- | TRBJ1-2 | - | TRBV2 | TGTGCCAGCTGGGGCGCGGGTGGCTACACCTTC | CASWGAGGYTF
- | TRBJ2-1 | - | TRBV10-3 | TGTGCCATCAGTGAGTCGTATGGGGGTAATGAGCAGTTCTTC | CAISESYGGNEQFF
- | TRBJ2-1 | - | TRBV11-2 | TGTGCCAGCACTAAATTATCCCGTCCCAGGACAGATCTGGGGAATGAGCAGTTCTTC | CASTKLSRPRTDLGNEQFF
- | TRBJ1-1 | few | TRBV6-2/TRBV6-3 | TGTGCCAGCAGTTACTCGTCCAGGACTGAAGCTTTCTTT | CASSYSSRTEAFF
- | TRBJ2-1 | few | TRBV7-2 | TGTGCCAGCAGCTCTGTGGTACCGGGTGAGCAGTTCTTC | CASSSVVPGEQFF
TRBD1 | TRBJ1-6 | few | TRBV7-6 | TGTGCCAGCAGCCTTAGAGGGACAGGGAGGGAAGATTCACCCCTCCACTTT | CASSLRGTGREDSPLHF
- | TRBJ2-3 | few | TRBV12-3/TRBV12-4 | TGTGCCAGCAGTTTAGCGACCCCAGATACGCAGTATTTT | CASSLATPDTQYF
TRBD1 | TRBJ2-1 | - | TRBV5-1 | TGCGCCAGCAGCGTGCAGGGGGCGGATGAGCAGTTCTTC | CASSVQGADEQFF
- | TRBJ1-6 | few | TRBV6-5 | TGTGCCAGCAGTTCCGTCCGGGACCTGTATAATTCACCCCTCCACTTT | CASSSVRDLYNSPLHF
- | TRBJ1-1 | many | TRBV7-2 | TGTGCCAGCAGCCTCCTCGGGTCCAACACTGAAGCTTTCTTT | CASSLLGSNTEAFF
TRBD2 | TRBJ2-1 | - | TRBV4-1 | TGCGCCAGCAGCCAAGTCGCTTACGGGCTAGCGGGTAACAATGAGCAGTTCTTC | CASSQVAYGLAGNNEQFF
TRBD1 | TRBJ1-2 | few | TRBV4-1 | TGCGCCAGCAGCCAAGTCGAGGGGGCTTATGGCTACACCTTC | CASSQVEGAYGYTF
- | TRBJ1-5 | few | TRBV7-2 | TGTGCCAGCAGCTTAGCCCCTAGCAATCAGCCCCAGCATTTT | CASSLAPSNQPQHF
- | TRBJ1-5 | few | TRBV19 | TGTGCCAGTGGGGGCCTAAATCAGCCCCAGCATTTT | CASGGLNQPQHF
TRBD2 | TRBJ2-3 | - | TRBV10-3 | TGTGCCATCGGGAGCGGGACTAGCGGGAGCGGAGATACGCAGTATTTT | CAIGSGTSGSGDTQYF
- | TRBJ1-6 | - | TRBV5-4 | TGTGCCAGCAGCTTGCGGGCAGGCCCGTACGGGAGGAATTCACCCCTCCACTTT | CASSLRAGPYGRNSPLHF
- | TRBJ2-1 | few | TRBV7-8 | TGTGCCAGCAGCATCTCCCTTTTGGCCACGAAACCCAATGAGCAGTTCTTC | CASSISLLATKPNEQFF
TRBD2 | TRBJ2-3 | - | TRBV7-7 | TGTGCCAGCAGCTTAGAACTAGCGGGGGGGCAAGATACGCAGTATTTT | CASSLELAGGQDTQYF
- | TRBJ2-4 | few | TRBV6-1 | TGTGCCAGCAGAAAGGACATGGCCAAAAACATTCAGTACTTC | CASRKDMAKNIQYF
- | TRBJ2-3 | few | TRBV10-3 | TGTGCCATCAGTGGACGGAGCACAGATACGCAGTATTTT | CAISGRSTDTQYF
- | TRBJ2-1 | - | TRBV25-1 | TGTGCCAGCAGTGAATTTGGGGTTGAGCAGTTCTTC | CASSEFGVEQFF